This TCR beta chain was captured in a study of T cells in Graves' hyperthyroidism and ophthalmopathy. The investigators amplified TCR beta CDR3 regions from RNA transcripts. The primer set for the first-round RT-PCR of the TCR CDR3 was HTBI. TCRdb re-derived calls from the multiplex PCR reads in MiXCR, one entry per CDR3 protein. The sample gives around 340,000 distinct CDR3 sequences, approximately 17% of which show up once; approximately 35% is in the top ten. Any symptoms of ophthalmopathy came after the first hyperthyroidism diagnosis, from which the blood sample dates. Out of roughly 10 ml of fresh peripheral blood came the PBMCs. The sample was blood. The source of this sequence is a woman aged 30 to 39 with Graves' hyperthyroidism that later progressed to Graves' ophthalmopathy.

CDR3 nucleotide sequence: TGTGCCAGCAGTCGGACAGGGGCGACGAGGGGCTACACCTTC. Translation gives CASSRTGATRGYTF. The chain combines TRBV7-2 with TRBJ1-2; 9 positions agree with TRBD1. Germline loops: CDR1 SGHTA, CDR2 FQGNSA. J lost 8 bases, V lost 6 bases, and 10 bases had no gene match. There are 14 residues in the CDR3.